Listed below are T cell receptor beta chains from one sample, sequenced in a study of blood T cell repertoires in COVID-19. Here immunoSEQ multiplex PCR was the method, and the copy in TCRdb shows in-frame clones only, minus some. This sample has under 350,000 clones; roughly 86% occur once, and the top ten carry under 3%. Material for sequencing was PBMCs or T cells enriched from blood (not recorded which). These receptor sequences come from a woman between 18 and 29 years old who had recovered from COVID-19. Both conserved end residues are part of each CDR3. The D gene is left open where the match is weak. The listing skips clone size in some rows; elsewhere it reads once, few, many or a size class.

>TRBV12-3/TRBV12-4|TRBD1|TRBJ1-1|.
CASSYRGDTEAFF
TGTGCCAGCAGCTACAGGGGCGACACTGAAGCTTTCTTT
>TRBV7-2|.|TRBJ1-1|once
CASSPTGRRDTEAFF
TGTGCCAGCAGCCCTACTGGGAGACGGGACACTGAAGCTTTCTTT
>TRBV28|.|TRBJ2-7|once
CASNPSSESYEQYF
TGTGCCAGCAATCCTAGTTCGGAATCCTACGAGCAGTACTTC
>TRBV9|.|TRBJ2-2|.
CASSVRSFTNTGELFF
TGTGCCAGCAGCGTCCGTAGCTTCACGAACACCGGGGAGCTGTTTTTT
>TRBV5-4|.|TRBJ1-3|.
CASSLAGRVGNTIYF
TGTGCCAGCAGCTTAGCTGGGAGGGTTGGAAACACCATATATTTT
>TRBV4-3|.|TRBJ1-6|.
CASSQDFGSYNSPLHF
TGCGCCAGCAGCCAAGATTTCGGCTCCTATAATTCACCCCTCCACTTT
>TRBV25-1|.|TRBJ1-1|.
CASSGQNLNTEAFF
TGTGCCAGCAGTGGACAGAACTTGAACACTGAAGCTTTCTTT
>TRBV14|.|TRBJ1-1|.
CASSQGGSLYRDYEAFF
TGTGCCAGCAGCCAAGGAGGGTCTCTGTACAGGGACTACGAAGCTTTCTTT
>TRBV5-1|TRBD2|TRBJ2-2|.
CASSSSGTTTGELFF
TGCGCCAGCAGCTCTAGCGGGACGACCACCGGGGAGCTGTTTTTT
>TRBV11-3|.|TRBJ1-1|few
CASSLGVEDTEAFF
TGTGCCAGCAGCTTAGGGGTAGAGGACACTGAAGCTTTCTTT
>TRBV5-4|TRBD2|TRBJ2-7|.
CASSEPGLTYEQYF
TGTGCCAGCAGCGAACCGGGACTAACCTACGAGCAGTACTTC
>TRBV7-2|.|TRBJ1-1|.
CASSLSGPNTEAFF
TGTGCCAGCAGCTTATCAGGCCCGAACACTGAAGCTTTCTTT
>TRBV2|.|TRBJ1-4|.
CASRFPRGNEKLFF
TGTGCCAGCCGATTTCCCCGGGGTAATGAAAAACTGTTTTTT
>TRBV7-9|.|TRBJ1-1|once
CASSRDGVQPSNTEAFF
TGTGCCAGCAGCCGTGACGGAGTCCAACCTTCGAACACTGAAGCTTTCTTT
>TRBV7-8|.|TRBJ2-7|.
CASSSNNRAFPYEQYF
TGTGCCAGCAGCAGTAATAACAGGGCCTTCCCCTACGAGCAGTACTTC
>TRBV5-4|TRBD1|TRBJ2-5|.
CASSFDRGYQETQYF
TGTGCCAGCAGCTTCGACAGGGGGTATCAAGAGACCCAGTACTTC
>TRBV6-5|TRBD2|TRBJ2-1|.
CASRVAGPNEQFF
TGTGCCAGCAGGGTAGCGGGTCCCAATGAGCAGTTCTTC
>TRBV6-5|TRBD1|TRBJ2-7|.
CASSNRGVGPYEQYF
TGTGCCAGCAGTAACAGGGGGGTAGGCCCCTACGAGCAGTACTTC
>TRBV28|TRBD1|TRBJ2-7|few
CASSLPGTDEQYF
TGTGCCAGCAGTTTACCCGGGACAGACGAGCAGTACTTC
>TRBV7-2|.|TRBJ1-5|.
CASSLGGPTYQPQHF
TGTGCCAGCAGCTTAGGAGGGCCAACCTATCAGCCCCAGCATTTT
>TRBV9|.|TRBJ2-7|.
CASSVALAGSEEQYF
TGTGCCAGCAGCGTTGCCTTAGCTGGTTCAGAAGAGCAGTACTTC
>TRBV14|TRBD2|TRBJ2-3|.
CASSQALAGFTDTQYF
TGTGCCAGCAGCCAAGCCCTAGCGGGGTTCACAGATACGCAGTATTTT
>TRBV5-4|.|TRBJ1-1|.
CASNLQRAGTEAFF
TGTGCCAGCAACCTACAGAGGGCGGGCACTGAAGCTTTCTTT
>TRBV7-9|TRBD2|TRBJ2-1|.
CASTVIAGEYNEQFF
TGTGCCAGCACCGTCATAGCGGGAGAGTACAATGAGCAGTTCTTC
>TRBV3-1/TRBV3-2|TRBD2|TRBJ2-7|.
CASSQGLAVNEQYF
TGTGCCAGCAGCCAAGGACTAGCGGTCAACGAGCAGTACTTC
>TRBV3-1/TRBV3-2|TRBD2|TRBJ2-3|.
CASSRTSGRAGGTDTQYF
TGTGCCAGCAGCCGGACTAGCGGGAGGGCCGGGGGCACAGATACGCAGTATTTT
>TRBV2|.|TRBJ2-2|.
CASNSDSGAGELFF
TGTGCCAGCAATTCGGACAGCGGGGCCGGGGAGCTGTTTTTT
>TRBV29-1|.|TRBJ2-6|.
CSVRDSGANVLTF
TGCAGCGTCCGGGACTCTGGGGCCAACGTCCTGACTTTC
>TRBV2|TRBD2|TRBJ2-1|.
CASSGPERTSGRHSYNEQFF
TGTGCCAGCAGTGGTCCCGAGCGGACTAGCGGTCGACACTCCTACAATGAGCAGTTCTTC
>TRBV30|.|TRBJ1-6|.
CAWAGYGNSPLHF
TGTGCCTGGGCGGGTTATGGGAATTCACCCCTCCACTTT
>TRBV4-1|.|TRBJ2-4|.
CASSQDPASPAGIQYF
TGCGCCAGCAGCCAAGATCCGGCTAGCCCGGCGGGCATTCAGTACTTC
>TRBV11-3|.|TRBJ1-1|.
CASSPGGGRAFF
TGTGCCAGCAGCCCCGGCGGGGGTAGAGCTTTCTTT
>TRBV24-1|TRBD2|TRBJ2-3|.
CATSDRRGSTDTQYF
TGTGCCACCAGTGATCGGCGGGGGAGCACAGATACGCAGTATTTT
>TRBV20-1|TRBD1|TRBJ1-6|.
CSASTRTGTNSPLHF
TGCAGTGCTAGTACGCGGACAGGGACTAATTCACCCCTCCACTTT
>TRBV5-1|TRBD1|TRBJ2-1|.
CASSLRLATGGEQFF
TGCGCCAGCAGCTTAAGACTCGCAACAGGGGGTGAGCAGTTCTTC
>TRBV4-2|.|TRBJ2-2|.
CASSQGLARNTGELFF
TGTGCCAGCAGCCAAGGGCTAGCGCGAAACACCGGGGAGCTGTTTTTT
>TRBV18|.|TRBJ2-4|.
CASSRTALEPVAKNIQYF
TGTGCCAGCTCACGGACAGCGTTGGAGCCTGTAGCCAAAAACATTCAGTACTTC
>TRBV6-5|.|TRBJ1-5|.
CASKGQSNQPQHF
TGTGCCAGCAAAGGACAGTCCAATCAGCCCCAGCATTTT
>TRBV9|.|TRBJ2-3|once
CASSVGPADTQYF
TGTGCCAGCAGCGTAGGTCCTGCAGATACGCAGTATTTT
>TRBV4-3|.|TRBJ2-3|.
CASSQGRLNTQYF
TGCGCCAGCAGCCAAGGGAGACTAAATACGCAGTATTTT
>TRBV10-3|.|TRBJ1-5|.
CAISESQGREPQHF
TGTGCCATCAGTGAGTCCCAGGGGCGAGAGCCCCAGCATTTT
>TRBV7-2|TRBD1|TRBJ2-7|.
CASREGQGTVEQYF
TGTGCCAGCAGGGAAGGACAGGGAACGGTCGAGCAGTACTTC